The sequence of this T cell receptor (beta chain) was determined in a study of vaccination effects on CD4 cells after COVID-19. As for the study in general: Median timing of post-vaccine samples was 72 days after the second dose.

Note on this clone: Its antigen remains unknown.

Sequenced by immunoSEQ multiplex PCR; TCRdb stores in-frame clones only, minus some. The sample shows tens of thousands of clones, approximately 72% of them seen only once. Before sequencing, viral peptide pools were used by the ViraFEST assay to expand antigen-specific CD4+ T cells. The culture ran for 10 days, and then CD4+ T cells were isolated. The cohort was immunized with two doses of either the BNT162b2 or mRNA-1273 vaccine. The CDR3 runs to 14 residues. Trimming cost V 2 bases and J 2 bases, with 9 bases left between them. The germline V gene encodes CDR1 SGHRS and CDR2 YFSETQ. This receptor was taken from a human donor who received a COVID-19 vaccine. The chain combines TRBV5-1 with TRBJ2-3; possibly TRBD2 for D (5 bases). Sequenced material: CD4+ T cells from PBMCs cultured with HCoV-NL63 spike peptides, taken after COVID-19 vaccination. CDR3 loop: CASSFSRDTDTQYF. CDR3 sequence (DNA): TGCGCCAGCAGCTTTTCGAGGGACACAGATACGCAGTATTTT.